Below, one T cell receptor (beta chain) is given with its context. This entry comes from a study of shared clonotypes between healthy human individuals. Free of recent acute infections or vaccinations, the donors were healthy HIV-negative adults. This table comes from immunoSEQ multiplex PCR, and its TCRdb copy is limited to in-frame clones, with some not included. The table records 2,500,000 or so clones, just over 90% of them present only once. V shed 3 bases, J shed 6 bases, and the junction held 12 bases outside the gene matches. Germline assignment: CDR1 SGHVS and CDR2 FQNEAQ. This CDR3 spans 16 amino acids.

V usage is TRBV7-8 and J usage is TRBJ2-3; 7 bases are shared with TRBD1. This TCR derives from a man aged 18-30 years in good health. Sample: naive CD4+ T cells sorted from blood. Subset given: CD45RA+ positively selected. DNA for the CDR3: TGTGCCAGCAGCTTGCGACAGGGTCTGCCCAGGGATACGCAGTATTTT. Translated, it gives CASSLRQGLPRDTQYF.